This T cell receptor beta chain was documented in a study of OX40 agonist ivuxolimab in advanced cancers. Background on the study: A male proportion of about 84% was recorded, with mean age 60 years and range 23 to 79. Patients achieving partial responses numbered three: one hepatocellular carcinoma case and two cutaneous melanoma cases.

CDR3 size: 12 residues. Trimming removed 10 bases from V and 4 bases from J, with 13 bases in between. Germline CDR1 reads MDHEN; CDR2 reads SYDVKM. Sequencing used immunoSEQ multiplex PCR; TCRdb keeps in-frame clones, though not all of them. The table lists around 80,000 clones, 86% of them singletons. Autoimmune disease history or systemic immunosuppression meant exclusion. The receptor's source is an adult with an advanced solid tumor such as melanoma, head and neck, liver or kidney cancer. The sample in question was CD4+ or CD8+ T cells sorted from blood, obtained in a trial of the OX40 agonist ivuxolimab. The chain couples TRBV28 to TRBJ1-1; no definite D call. CDR3 nucleotide sequence: TGTGCCACCACTCCTCGGGGCACTGAAGCTTTCTTT. Translation gives CATTPRGTEAFF.